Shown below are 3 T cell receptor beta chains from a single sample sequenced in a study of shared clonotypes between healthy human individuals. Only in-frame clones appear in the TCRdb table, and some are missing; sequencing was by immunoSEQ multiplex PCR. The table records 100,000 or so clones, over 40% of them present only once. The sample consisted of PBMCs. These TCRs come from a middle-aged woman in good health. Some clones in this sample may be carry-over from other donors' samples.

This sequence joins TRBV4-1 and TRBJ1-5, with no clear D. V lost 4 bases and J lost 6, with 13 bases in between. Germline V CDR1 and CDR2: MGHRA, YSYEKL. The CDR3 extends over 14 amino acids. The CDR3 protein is CASSLAVRGQPQHF. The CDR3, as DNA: TGCGCCAGCAGCCTCGCGGTCCGGGGTCAGCCCCAGCATTTT.

The CDR3 is CASSDPHRDAGETQYF. CDR3 coding DNA: TGTGCCAGCAGTGACCCGCACCGGGACGCGGGGGAGACCCAGTACTTC. V is TRBV25-1 and J is TRBJ2-5, with D maybe TRBD2 (6 bases). CDR3 size: 16 residues. Trimming pared 3 bases from V and 5 bases from J, leaving 19 bases between. Germline loops: CDR1 MGHDK, CDR2 SYGVNS. The full variable domain, rest sourced from reference TRBV25-1 and TRBJ2-5, is EADIYQTPRYLVIGTGKKITLECSQTMGHDKMYWYQQDPGMELHLIHYSYGVNSTEKGDLSSESTVSRIRTEHFPLTLESARPSHTSQYLCASSDPHRDAGETQYFGPGTRLLVL.

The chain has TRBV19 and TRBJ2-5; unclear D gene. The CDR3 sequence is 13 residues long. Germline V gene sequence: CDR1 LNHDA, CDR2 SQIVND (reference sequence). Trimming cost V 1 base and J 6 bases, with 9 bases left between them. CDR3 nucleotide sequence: TGTGCCAGTAGTATAGGGGGTTTCCAGACCCAGTACTTC. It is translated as CASSIGGFQTQYF.